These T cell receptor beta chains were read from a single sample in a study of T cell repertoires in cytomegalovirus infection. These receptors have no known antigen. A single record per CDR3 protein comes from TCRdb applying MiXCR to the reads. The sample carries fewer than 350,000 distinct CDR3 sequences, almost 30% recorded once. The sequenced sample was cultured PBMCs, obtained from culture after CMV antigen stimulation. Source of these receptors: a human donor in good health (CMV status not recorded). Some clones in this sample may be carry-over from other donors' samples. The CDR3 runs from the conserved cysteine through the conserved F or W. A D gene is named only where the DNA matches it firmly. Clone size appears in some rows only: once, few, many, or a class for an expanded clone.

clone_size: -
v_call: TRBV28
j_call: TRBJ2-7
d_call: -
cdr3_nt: TGTGCCAGCAGTTTTGGACGGACCTACGAGCAGTACTTC
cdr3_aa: CASSFGRTYEQYF

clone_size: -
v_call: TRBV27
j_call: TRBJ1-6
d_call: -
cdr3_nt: TGTGCCAGCAGTTTAATAGGGCCGAGTTACGATTCACCCCTCCACTTT
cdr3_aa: CASSLIGPSYDSPLHF

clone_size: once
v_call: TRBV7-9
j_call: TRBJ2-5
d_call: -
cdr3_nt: TGTGCCAGTAGCTCGAAGAGGCCCCAGTACTTC
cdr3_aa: CASSSKRPQYF

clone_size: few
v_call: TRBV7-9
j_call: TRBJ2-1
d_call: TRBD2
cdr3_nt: TGTGCCAGCAGTTCCTTGGGGGGGTCGGGTGAGCAGTTCTTC
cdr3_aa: CASSSLGGSGEQFF

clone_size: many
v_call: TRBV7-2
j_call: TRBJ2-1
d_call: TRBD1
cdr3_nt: TGTGCCAGCAGCTCCAGACAGGGGGCTGCCTACAATGAGCAGTTCTTC
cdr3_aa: CASSSRQGAAYNEQFF

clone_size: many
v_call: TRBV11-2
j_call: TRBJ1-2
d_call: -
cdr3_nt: TGTGCCAGCAGCTCCGACGTCTTAGCTAACTATGGCTACACCTTC
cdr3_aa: CASSSDVLANYGYTF

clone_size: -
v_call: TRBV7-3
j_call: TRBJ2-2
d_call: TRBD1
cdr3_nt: TGTGCCAGCAGCTTCGGGACAGGGGCGTCCGGGGAGCTGTTTTTT
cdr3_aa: CASSFGTGASGELFF

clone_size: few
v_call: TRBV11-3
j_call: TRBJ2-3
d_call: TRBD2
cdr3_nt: TGTGCCAGCAGCTTAGGGGTAGCGGGGGGGACGCAGTATTTT
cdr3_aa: CASSLGVAGGTQYF

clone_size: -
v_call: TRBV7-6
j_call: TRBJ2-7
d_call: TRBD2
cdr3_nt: TGTGCCAGCAGCTTAGGGTGGGCGGCGGGGGACGAGCAGTACTTC
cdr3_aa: CASSLGWAAGDEQYF

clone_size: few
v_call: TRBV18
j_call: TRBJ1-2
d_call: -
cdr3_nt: TGTGCCAGCTCACCAGGTTCTGTTGGGGCTAACTATGGCTACACCTTC
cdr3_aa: CASSPGSVGANYGYTF

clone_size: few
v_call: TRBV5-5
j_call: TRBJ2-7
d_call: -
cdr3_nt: TGTGCCAGCAGCGAGGACGGATTCTCCTACGAGCAGTACTTC
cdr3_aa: CASSEDGFSYEQYF

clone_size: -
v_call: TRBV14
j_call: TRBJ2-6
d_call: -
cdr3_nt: TGTGCCAGCAGCCGGCTAATCGGCAACGTCCTGACTTTC
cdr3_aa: CASSRLIGNVLTF

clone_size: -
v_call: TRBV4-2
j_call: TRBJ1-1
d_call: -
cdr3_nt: TGTGCCAGCAGCCAAGATTTTGCTGGGTTGAACACTGAAGCTTTCTTT
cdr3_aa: CASSQDFAGLNTEAFF

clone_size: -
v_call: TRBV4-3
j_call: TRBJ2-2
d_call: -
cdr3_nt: TGCGCCAGCAGCCAGGACGTAGTGGCCGGGGAGCTGGTTTTT
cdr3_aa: CASSQDVVAGELVF

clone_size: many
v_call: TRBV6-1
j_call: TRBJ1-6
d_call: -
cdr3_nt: TGTGCCAGCAGGCCCCCGGGGAGTAATTCACCCCTCCACTTT
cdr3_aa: CASRPPGSNSPLHF

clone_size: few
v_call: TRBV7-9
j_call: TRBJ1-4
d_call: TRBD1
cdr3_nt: TGTGCCAGCAGCTTAGACGGGACAGGGTGTGAAAAACTGTTTTTT
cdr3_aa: CASSLDGTGCEKLFF

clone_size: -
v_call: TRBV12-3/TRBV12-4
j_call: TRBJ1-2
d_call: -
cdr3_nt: TGTGCCAGCAGTTTAGAACTACATGGCTACACCTTC
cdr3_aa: CASSLELHGYTF

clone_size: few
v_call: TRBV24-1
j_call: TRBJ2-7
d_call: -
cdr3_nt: TGTGCCACCAGTGATGGGAGCTCCTACGAGCAGTACTTC
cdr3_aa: CATSDGSSYEQYF

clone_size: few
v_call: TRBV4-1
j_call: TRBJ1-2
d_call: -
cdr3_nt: TGCGCCAGCAGCCAAGATGAGGGGTCCCTTCGAGGCTACACCTTC
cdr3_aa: CASSQDEGSLRGYTF

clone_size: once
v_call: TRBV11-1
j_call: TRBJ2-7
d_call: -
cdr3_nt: TGTGCCAGCAGCTTAGCCGGGGGCCTTTCGACCTACGAGCAGTACTTC
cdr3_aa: CASSLAGGLSTYEQYF

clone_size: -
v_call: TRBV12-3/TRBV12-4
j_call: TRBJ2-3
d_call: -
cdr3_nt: TGTGCCAGCAGTTTAGCAGGGGGGGACACAGATACGCAGTATTTT
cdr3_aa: CASSLAGGDTDTQYF

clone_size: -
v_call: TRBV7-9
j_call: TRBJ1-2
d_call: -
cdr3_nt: TGTGCCAGCAGTAAGACAGGTCGGGGCTATGGTGGCTACACCTTC
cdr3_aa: CASSKTGRGYGGYTF

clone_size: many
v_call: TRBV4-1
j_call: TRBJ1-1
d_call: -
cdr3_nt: TGCGCCAGCAGCCAGGCCTACAGGGACGCCATCGCTGAAGCTTTCTTT
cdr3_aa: CASSQAYRDAIAEAFF

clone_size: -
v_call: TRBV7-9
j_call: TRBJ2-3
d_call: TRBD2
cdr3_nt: TGTGCCAGCAGCCCATCTAGCGGGCCTACCACAGATACGCAGTATTTT
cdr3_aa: CASSPSSGPTTDTQYF

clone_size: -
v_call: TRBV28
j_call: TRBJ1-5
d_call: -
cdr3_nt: TGTGCCGGCGGCGGGGCAGGACAGCCCCAGCATTTT
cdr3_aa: CAGGGAGQPQHF

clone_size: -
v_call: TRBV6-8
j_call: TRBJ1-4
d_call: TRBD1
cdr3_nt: TGTGCCAGCAGTTACTCTACCGGACAGGGCAATGAAAAACTGTTTTTT
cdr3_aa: CASSYSTGQGNEKLFF

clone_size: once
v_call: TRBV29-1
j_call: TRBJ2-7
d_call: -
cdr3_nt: TGCAGCCCGTGGTCAGGCCTGGCCTACGAGCAGTACTTC
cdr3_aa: CSPWSGLAYEQYF

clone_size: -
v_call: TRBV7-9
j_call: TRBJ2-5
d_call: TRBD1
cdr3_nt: TGTGCCAGCAGCAAAACAGGGGGCGAAGAGACCCAGTACTTC
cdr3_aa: CASSKTGGEETQYF

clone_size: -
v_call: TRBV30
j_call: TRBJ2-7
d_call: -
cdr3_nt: TGTGCCTGGAGTGTAACCGGGATGAGCTCCTACGAGCAGTACTTC
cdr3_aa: CAWSVTGMSSYEQYF

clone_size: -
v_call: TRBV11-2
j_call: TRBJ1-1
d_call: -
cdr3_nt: TGTGCCAGCAGCTTGCTCCGCATTACGGACACTGAAGCTTTCTTT
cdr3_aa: CASSLLRITDTEAFF

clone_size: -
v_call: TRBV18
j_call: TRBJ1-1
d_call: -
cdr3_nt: TGTGCCAGCTCACCTAGCAGGGGGAACACTGAAGCTTTCTTT
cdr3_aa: CASSPSRGNTEAFF

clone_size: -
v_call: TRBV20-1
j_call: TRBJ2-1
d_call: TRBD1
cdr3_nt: TGCAGTGCTAGAGCGGCGGACAGGGACCATTACAATGAGCAGTTCTTC
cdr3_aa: CSARAADRDHYNEQFF

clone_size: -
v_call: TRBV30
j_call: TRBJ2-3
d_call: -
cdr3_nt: TGTGCCTGGAGTATCGGAGATACGCAGTATTTT
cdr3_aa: CAWSIGDTQYF

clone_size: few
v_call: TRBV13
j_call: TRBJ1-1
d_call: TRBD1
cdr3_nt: TGTGCCAGCAGCTTTTTTCCGGGACAGGGGCACACTGAAGCTTTCTTT
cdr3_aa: CASSFFPGQGHTEAFF

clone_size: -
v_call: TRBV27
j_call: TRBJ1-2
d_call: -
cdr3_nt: TGTGCCAGCAGTTCTCCGGACAGCTTCTATGGCTACACCTTC
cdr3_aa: CASSSPDSFYGYTF

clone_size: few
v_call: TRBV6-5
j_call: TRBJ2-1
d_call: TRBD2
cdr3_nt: TGTGCCAGCAGACCCGGACTAGCGGAAGGGTATGAGCAGTTCTTC
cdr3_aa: CASRPGLAEGYEQFF

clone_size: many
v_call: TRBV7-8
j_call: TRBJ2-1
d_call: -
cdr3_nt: TGTGCCAGCAGCGCCAACCCGGTTGAGGGGGTCAATGAGCAGTTCTTC
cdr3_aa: CASSANPVEGVNEQFF

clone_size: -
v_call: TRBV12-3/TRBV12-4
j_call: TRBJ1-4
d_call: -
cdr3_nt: TGTGCCAGCAGTCCGGGACGGCCTAATGAAAAACTGTTTTTT
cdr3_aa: CASSPGRPNEKLFF

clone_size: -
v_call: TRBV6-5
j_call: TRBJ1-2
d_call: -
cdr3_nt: TGTGCCAGCAGAAACCAGGTTGGCTACACCTTC
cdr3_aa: CASRNQVGYTF

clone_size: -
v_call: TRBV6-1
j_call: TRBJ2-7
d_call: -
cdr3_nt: TGTGCCAGCAGTGAAGTTCGAACGGGGCGAACCTACGAGCAGTACTTC
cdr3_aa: CASSEVRTGRTYEQYF

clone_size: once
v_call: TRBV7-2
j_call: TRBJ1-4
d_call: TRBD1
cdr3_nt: TGTGCCAGCAGCCTAACAGGGGGCATAGAAAAACTGTTTTTT
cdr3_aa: CASSLTGGIEKLFF

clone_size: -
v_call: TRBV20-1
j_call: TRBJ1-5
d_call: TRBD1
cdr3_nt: TGCAGTGCCCGGGTGGGACAGGGGGCAAGGGGCAATCAGCCCCAGCATTTT
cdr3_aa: CSARVGQGARGNQPQHF

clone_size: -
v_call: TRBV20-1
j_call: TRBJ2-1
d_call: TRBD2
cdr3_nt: TGCAGTGCTATAGGGAGGGCCGGGGACAATGAGCAGTTCTTC
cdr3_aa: CSAIGRAGDNEQFF

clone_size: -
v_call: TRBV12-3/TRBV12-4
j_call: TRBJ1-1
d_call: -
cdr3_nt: TGTGCCAGCAGCTTTAAAGGGGTACGGCACACTGAAGCTTTCTTT
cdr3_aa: CASSFKGVRHTEAFF

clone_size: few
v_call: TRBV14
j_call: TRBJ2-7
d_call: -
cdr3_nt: TGTGCCAGCAGCCAAGATTCGCGCAGGGGGGGATCTTACGAGCAGTACTTC
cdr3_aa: CASSQDSRRGGSYEQYF

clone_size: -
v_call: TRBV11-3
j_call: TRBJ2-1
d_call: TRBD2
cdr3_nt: TGTGCCAGCAGCCACGGAGGTGGGGCGGAGATGTTAGCGGGGGGGCCCTACAATGAGCAGTTCTTC
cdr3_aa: CASSHGGGAEMLAGGPYNEQFF

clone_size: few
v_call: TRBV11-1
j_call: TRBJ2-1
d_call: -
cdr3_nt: TGTGCCAGCAGCTTAGAGAATTTAGCTTCCAATGAGCAGTTCTTC
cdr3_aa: CASSLENLASNEQFF

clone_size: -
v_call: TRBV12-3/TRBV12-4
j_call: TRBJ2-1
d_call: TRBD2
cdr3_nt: TGTGCCAGCAGTTTTGGGGGACTAAATGAGCAGTTCTTC
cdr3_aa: CASSFGGLNEQFF

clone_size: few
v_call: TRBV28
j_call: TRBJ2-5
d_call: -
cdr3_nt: TGTGCCATCGCGAAGGACAACCAAGAGACCCAGTACTTC
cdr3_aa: CAIAKDNQETQYF